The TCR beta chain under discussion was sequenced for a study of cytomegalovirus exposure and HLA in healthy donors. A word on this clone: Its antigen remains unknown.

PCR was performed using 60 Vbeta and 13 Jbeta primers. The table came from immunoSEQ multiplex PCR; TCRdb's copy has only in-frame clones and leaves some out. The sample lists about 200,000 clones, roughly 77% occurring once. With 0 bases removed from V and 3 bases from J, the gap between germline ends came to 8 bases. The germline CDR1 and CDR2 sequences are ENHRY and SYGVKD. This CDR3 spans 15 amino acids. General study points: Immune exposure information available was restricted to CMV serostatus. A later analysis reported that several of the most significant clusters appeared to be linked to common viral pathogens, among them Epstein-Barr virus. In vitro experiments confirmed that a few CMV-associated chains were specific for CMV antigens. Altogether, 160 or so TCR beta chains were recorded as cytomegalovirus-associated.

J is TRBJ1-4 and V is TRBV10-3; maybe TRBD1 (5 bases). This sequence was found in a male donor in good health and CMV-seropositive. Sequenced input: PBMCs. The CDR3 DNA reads TGTGCCATCAGTGAGTCGCCAGGGCCTAATGAAAAACTGTTTTTT. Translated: CAISESPGPNEKLFF.